This T cell receptor (beta chain) derives from a study of cytomegalovirus exposure and HLA in healthy donors. PCR amplification relied on 60 Vbeta primers (plus 13 Jbeta primers). The protocol was immunoSEQ multiplex PCR, while the TCRdb copy is restricted to in-frame clones and leaves out a portion. The repertoire holds around 180,000 clones, with around 68% as singletons. CDR1 and CDR2 (germline): LGHNT, FRNRAP. This CDR3 contains 17 residues. V dropped 2 bases and J dropped 5; count of bases not matched to a gene: 11. This TCR derives from a girl aged 10-17 years in good health and CMV-seronegative. Material: PBMCs. The chain links TRBV12-5 to TRBJ1-2; 10 bases fit TRBD1. The CDR3 bases are TGTGCTAGTGGTTTGCCCCCAGGACAGGGGGATGGGTATGGCTACACCTTC. It encodes CASGLPPGQGDGYGYTF.